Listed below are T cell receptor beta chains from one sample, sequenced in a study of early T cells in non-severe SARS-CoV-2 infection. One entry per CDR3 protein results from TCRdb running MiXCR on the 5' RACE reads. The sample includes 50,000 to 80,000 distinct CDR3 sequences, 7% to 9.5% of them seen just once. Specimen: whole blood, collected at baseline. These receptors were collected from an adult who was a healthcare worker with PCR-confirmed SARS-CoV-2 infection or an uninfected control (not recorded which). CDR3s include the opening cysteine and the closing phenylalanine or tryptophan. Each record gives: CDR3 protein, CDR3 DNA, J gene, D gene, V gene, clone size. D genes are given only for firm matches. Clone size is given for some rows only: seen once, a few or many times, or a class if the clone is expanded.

cdr3_aa: CASSRGRGPYNEQFF
cdr3_nt: TGTGCTAGCAGCCGCGGGAGAGGTCCCTACAATGAGCAGTTCTTC
j_call: TRBJ2-1
d_call: TRBD2
v_call: TRBV7-7
clone_size: few

cdr3_aa: CASSSVAGGFYEQYF
cdr3_nt: TGTGCCAGCAGCTCCGTAGCGGGAGGCTTCTACGAGCAGTACTTC
j_call: TRBJ2-7
d_call: TRBD2
v_call: TRBV7-3
clone_size: -

cdr3_aa: CASSPTGTGEQFF
cdr3_nt: TGTGCCAGCAGCCCTACAGGGACGGGTGAGCAGTTCTTC
j_call: TRBJ2-1
d_call: -
v_call: TRBV5-4
clone_size: many

cdr3_aa: CASSLAGDRGEKLFF
cdr3_nt: TGTGCCAGCAGCTTAGCCGGGGACAGGGGTGAAAAACTGTTTTTT
j_call: TRBJ1-4
d_call: TRBD1
v_call: TRBV7-6
clone_size: -

cdr3_aa: CSVEGWQPYNEQFF
cdr3_nt: TGCAGCGTTGAGGGTTGGCAGCCTTACAATGAGCAGTTCTTC
j_call: TRBJ2-1
d_call: -
v_call: TRBV29-1
clone_size: few

cdr3_aa: CASSRELADTQYF
cdr3_nt: TGTGCTAGCAGCCGGGAGTTGGCAGATACGCAGTATTTT
j_call: TRBJ2-3
d_call: -
v_call: TRBV7-7
clone_size: few

cdr3_aa: CSARDQRSGGYEQYF
cdr3_nt: TGCAGTGCTAGAGATCAGCGGAGCGGAGGCTACGAGCAGTACTTC
j_call: TRBJ2-7
d_call: -
v_call: TRBV20-1
clone_size: few

cdr3_aa: CASSRNARGEQYF
cdr3_nt: TGTGCCAGCAGCCGGAATGCCAGGGGGGAGCAGTACTTC
j_call: TRBJ2-7
d_call: TRBD1
v_call: TRBV3-1
clone_size: -

cdr3_aa: CASSRGTSESYNEQFF
cdr3_nt: TGTGCCAGCAGTCGGGGGACTAGCGAATCCTACAATGAGCAGTTCTTC
j_call: TRBJ2-1
d_call: TRBD2
v_call: TRBV12-3/TRBV12-4
clone_size: few

cdr3_aa: CASSVAPGYNSPLHF
cdr3_nt: TGTGCCAGCAGCGTAGCACCGGGCTATAATTCACCCCTCCACTTT
j_call: TRBJ1-6
d_call: -
v_call: TRBV9
clone_size: -

cdr3_aa: CASSLEYRLTDTQYF
cdr3_nt: TGTGCCAGCAGCTTAGAATACAGGCTCACAGATACGCAGTATTTT
j_call: TRBJ2-3
d_call: -
v_call: TRBV7-2
clone_size: many

cdr3_aa: CSARDPRSVHTDTQYF
cdr3_nt: TGCAGTGCTAGAGATCCGCGTAGTGTCCACACAGATACGCAGTATTTT
j_call: TRBJ2-3
d_call: -
v_call: TRBV20-1
clone_size: -

cdr3_aa: CASSEFAGASSYNEQFF
cdr3_nt: TGTGCCAGCAGTGAATTTGCAGGGGCAAGCTCCTACAATGAGCAGTTCTTC
j_call: TRBJ2-1
d_call: -
v_call: TRBV2
clone_size: many

cdr3_aa: CAIRGRRNTGELFF
cdr3_nt: TGTGCCATTCGGGGCCGACGGAACACCGGGGAGCTGTTTTTT
j_call: TRBJ2-2
d_call: -
v_call: TRBV12-3/TRBV12-4
clone_size: -

cdr3_aa: CASSYSPSGRVLNEQFF
cdr3_nt: TGTGCCAGCAGTTACTCGCCTAGCGGGAGGGTTCTTAATGAGCAGTTCTTC
j_call: TRBJ2-1
d_call: TRBD2
v_call: TRBV6-2/TRBV6-3
clone_size: many

cdr3_aa: CASSARTSGSDEQFF
cdr3_nt: TGTGCCAGCAGTGCCAGGACTAGCGGGAGCGATGAGCAGTTCTTC
j_call: TRBJ2-1
d_call: TRBD2
v_call: TRBV6-1
clone_size: many

cdr3_aa: CASTSDFYTDTQYF
cdr3_nt: TGCGCCAGCACATCGGACTTCTATACAGATACGCAGTATTTT
j_call: TRBJ2-3
d_call: -
v_call: TRBV5-1
clone_size: many

cdr3_aa: CSVTGTSFHEQYF
cdr3_nt: TGCAGCGTTACCGGGACTAGCTTCCACGAGCAGTACTTC
j_call: TRBJ2-7
d_call: TRBD2
v_call: TRBV29-1
clone_size: few

cdr3_aa: CSAPLGSSNEQFF
cdr3_nt: TGCAGTGCTCCCCTAGGGAGCTCCAATGAGCAGTTCTTC
j_call: TRBJ2-1
d_call: -
v_call: TRBV20-1
clone_size: few

cdr3_aa: CASMRGNVNNEQFF
cdr3_nt: TGTGCCAGCATGCGGGGGAATGTTAACAATGAGCAGTTCTTC
j_call: TRBJ2-1
d_call: TRBD2
v_call: TRBV12-3/TRBV12-4
clone_size: few

cdr3_aa: CASTAGGRAGDTQYF
cdr3_nt: TGTGCCAGCACGGCGGGAGGGCGGGCAGGAGATACGCAGTATTTT
j_call: TRBJ2-3
d_call: TRBD2
v_call: TRBV7-2
clone_size: few

cdr3_aa: CASSLDRPGVMSQYF
cdr3_nt: TGTGCCAGCAGCTTAGATAGGCCCGGGGTGATGTCGCAGTATTTT
j_call: TRBJ2-3
d_call: -
v_call: TRBV11-2
clone_size: few

cdr3_aa: CASSLDPGTSGLWQYF
cdr3_nt: TGTGCCAGCAGCTTAGATCCCGGGACTAGCGGGCTCTGGCAGTACTTC
j_call: TRBJ2-7
d_call: TRBD2
v_call: TRBV11-2
clone_size: many

cdr3_aa: CASSLAQGGLPEQYF
cdr3_nt: TGCGCCAGCAGCTTGGCTCAGGGGGGGCTGCCCGAGCAGTACTTC
j_call: TRBJ2-7
d_call: -
v_call: TRBV5-1
clone_size: few

cdr3_aa: CASGDQGGTQYF
cdr3_nt: TGTGCCAGCGGTGACCAGGGGGGGACCCAGTACTTC
j_call: TRBJ2-5
d_call: -
v_call: TRBV7-9
clone_size: -

cdr3_aa: CASNRAGAVDTQYF
cdr3_nt: TGTGCCAGCAATAGAGCGGGAGCGGTAGATACGCAGTATTTT
j_call: TRBJ2-3
d_call: TRBD2
v_call: TRBV12-3/TRBV12-4
clone_size: many

cdr3_aa: CASSRWDLSGNTIYF
cdr3_nt: TGTGCCAGCAGCCGATGGGACCTCTCTGGAAACACCATATATTTT
j_call: TRBJ1-3
d_call: -
v_call: TRBV5-6
clone_size: -

cdr3_aa: CASSHFFIAGNTGELFF
cdr3_nt: TGTGCCAGCAGCCACTTTTTTATAGCTGGGAACACCGGGGAGCTGTTTTTT
j_call: TRBJ2-2
d_call: -
v_call: TRBV11-2
clone_size: -

cdr3_aa: CASSSTGTEGNHRPKGYTF
cdr3_nt: TGTGCCAGCAGTTCCACAGGGACAGAAGGCAATCACCGGCCTAAGGGCTACACCTTC
j_call: TRBJ1-2
d_call: TRBD1
v_call: TRBV27
clone_size: many

cdr3_aa: CASSLSAGEESDTQYF
cdr3_nt: TGTGCCAGCAGCTTGTCCGCGGGAGAGGAGTCAGATACGCAGTATTTT
j_call: TRBJ2-3
d_call: TRBD2
v_call: TRBV5-4
clone_size: many

cdr3_aa: CASSYRALSSYEQYF
cdr3_nt: TGTGCCAGCAGTTACAGGGCTCTAAGCTCCTACGAGCAGTACTTC
j_call: TRBJ2-7
d_call: -
v_call: TRBV27
clone_size: -

cdr3_aa: CSVQGSYEQYF
cdr3_nt: TGCAGCGTTCAGGGCTCCTACGAGCAGTACTTC
j_call: TRBJ2-7
d_call: -
v_call: TRBV29-1
clone_size: few

cdr3_aa: CASSSQTGRVAYEQYF
cdr3_nt: TGCGCCAGCAGCTCGCAGACTGGACGGGTAGCCTACGAGCAGTACTTC
j_call: TRBJ2-7
d_call: -
v_call: TRBV5-1
clone_size: many

cdr3_aa: CDIAGPTGELFF
cdr3_nt: TGTGATATCGCTGGGCCCACCGGGGAGCTGTTTTTT
j_call: TRBJ2-2
d_call: -
v_call: TRBV12-3/TRBV12-4
clone_size: -

cdr3_aa: CASSRAGATYEQYF
cdr3_nt: TGTGCCAGTAGTCGTGCAGGGGCTACCTACGAGCAGTACTTC
j_call: TRBJ2-7
d_call: -
v_call: TRBV19
clone_size: -

cdr3_aa: CASSEYNEQFF
cdr3_nt: TGTGCCAGCAGCGAGTACAATGAGCAGTTCTTC
j_call: TRBJ2-1
d_call: -
v_call: TRBV12-3/TRBV12-4
clone_size: few

cdr3_aa: CASSWGLQETQYF
cdr3_nt: TGTGCCAGCAGTTGGGGACTTCAAGAGACCCAGTACTTC
j_call: TRBJ2-5
d_call: -
v_call: TRBV6-2/TRBV6-3
clone_size: -

cdr3_aa: CASSLMGTSSYNEQFF
cdr3_nt: TGTGCCAGCAGCTTAATGGGGACGAGCTCCTACAATGAGCAGTTCTTC
j_call: TRBJ2-1
d_call: -
v_call: TRBV7-2
clone_size: many

cdr3_aa: CATSDFTGGTNEQFF
cdr3_nt: TGTGCCACCAGTGATTTTACAGGGGGAACGAATGAGCAGTTCTTC
j_call: TRBJ2-1
d_call: TRBD1
v_call: TRBV24-1
clone_size: few

cdr3_aa: CSARDLAGRLFF
cdr3_nt: TGCAGTGCTAGAGATTTGGCGGGCCGGCTGTTTTTT
j_call: TRBJ2-2
d_call: -
v_call: TRBV20-1
clone_size: -

cdr3_aa: CASSQAGSSGGPYVKNIQYF
cdr3_nt: TGCGCCAGCAGCCAAGCCGGGTCTAGCGGGGGCCCTTACGTCAAAAACATTCAGTACTTC
j_call: TRBJ2-4
d_call: TRBD2
v_call: TRBV4-1
clone_size: many

cdr3_aa: CASSTDRGRNTEAFF
cdr3_nt: TGTGCCAGCAGTACCGACAGGGGCCGAAACACTGAAGCTTTCTTT
j_call: TRBJ1-1
d_call: TRBD1
v_call: TRBV25-1
clone_size: many

cdr3_aa: CASSSQGGSVHEQYF
cdr3_nt: TGTGCCAGCAGCTCCCAGGGCGGGAGCGTCCACGAGCAGTACTTC
j_call: TRBJ2-7
d_call: TRBD2
v_call: TRBV11-2
clone_size: few

cdr3_aa: CAWSRGPNRYEQYF
cdr3_nt: TGTGCCTGGAGTCGCGGGCCAAACCGGTACGAGCAGTACTTC
j_call: TRBJ2-7
d_call: -
v_call: TRBV30
clone_size: many

cdr3_aa: CSARSQETQYF
cdr3_nt: TGCAGTGCTAGATCACAAGAGACCCAGTACTTC
j_call: TRBJ2-5
d_call: -
v_call: TRBV20-1
clone_size: few

cdr3_aa: CASSQLTGVDSPLHF
cdr3_nt: TGCGCCAGCAGCCAATTGACAGGGGTGGATTCACCCCTCCACTTT
j_call: TRBJ1-6
d_call: TRBD1
v_call: TRBV4-3
clone_size: many

cdr3_aa: CSARDRLAGGPQYF
cdr3_nt: TGCAGTGCTAGAGATCGGCTAGCGGGAGGGCCCCAGTACTTC
j_call: TRBJ2-5
d_call: TRBD2
v_call: TRBV20-1
clone_size: many